These 26 T cell receptor beta chains share one sample of origin, sequenced in a study of blood T cell repertoires in COVID-19. Generated by immunoSEQ multiplex PCR, the TCRdb table keeps only in-frame clones and is missing some. The sample lists some 150,000 clones; about 89% were seen once. The sample was peripheral blood. These receptors originate from a man in his forties or fifties with acute or convalescent COVID-19.

This chain connects TRBV10-3 to TRBJ2-1; TRBD2 matches at 7 bases. Germline CDR1 is ENHRY and CDR2 is SYGVKD. J gave up 2 bases and V 3 bases, and 7 bases lay outside the gene matches. The CDR3 runs 16 residues. CDR3 protein: CAISEGRGVPYNEQFF. DNA of the CDR3: TGTGCCATCAGTGAAGGTCGGGGGGTCCCCTACAATGAGCAGTTCTTC.

The J gene is TRBJ2-1, the V gene TRBV19, with 12 positions matching TRBD2. The germline gives CDR1 LNHDA, CDR2 SQIVND (reference sequence). The V segment lost 1 base and the J segment 0 bases; nucleotides outside the gene matches: 4. The CDR3 totals 18 residues. CDR3 amino acids: CASSIVLTSGSSYNEQFF. The CDR3 coding sequence is TGTGCCAGTAGTATAGTACTGACTAGCGGGAGCTCCTACAATGAGCAGTTCTTC.

J is TRBJ2-6 and V is TRBV9; 7 positions agree with TRBD1. The V gene end was trimmed by 4 bases and the J gene end by 2 bases; junction bases not matched to a gene: 3. The CDR3 totals 15 residues. Germline assignment: CDR1 SGDLS and CDR2 YYNGEE. The DNA for the CDR3 is TGTGCCAGCAGCCTGACAGGGACTGGGGCCAACGTCCTGACTTTC. This encodes CASSLTGTGANVLTF.

The rearrangement joins TRBV7-2 to TRBJ1-6, with 9 bases that match TRBD1. Germline loops: CDR1 SGHTA, CDR2 FQGNSA. Trimming took 7 bases from V and 2 from J; bases not matched to a gene: 9. This CDR3 has 17 amino acids. CDR3 nucleotide sequence: TGTGCCAGCACTCGGGGGACAGGGATCACCTATAATTCACCCCTCCACTTT. Protein: CASTRGTGITYNSPLHF.

The chain uses TRBV19 and TRBJ2-3; D remains ambiguous. The CDR3 consists of 13 residues. The V gene lost 6 bases and the J gene lost 5 bases, with 12 bases spanning the gap. Germline CDR1 reads LNHDA; CDR2 reads SQIVND (reference sequence). The CDR3 spells CASRVVVGDTQYF. In DNA form, the CDR3 reads TGTGCCAGTAGGGTCGTAGTCGGAGATACGCAGTATTTT.

The J gene is TRBJ1-1, the V gene TRBV11-3; D is uncertain. The CDR3 loop spans 12 amino acids. Trimming removed 1 base at V and 3 bases at J, with 3 bases between. Germline V CDR1 and CDR2: SGHNT, YENEEA. The DNA for the CDR3 is TGTGCCAGCAGCTTAGGAGACACTGAAGCTTTCTTT. Protein: CASSLGDTEAFF.

The rearrangement joins TRBV10-3 to TRBJ2-2, with 7 bases aligning to TRBD1. This CDR3 contains 13 residues. CDR1 and CDR2 (germline): ENHRY, SYGVKD. V lost 6 bases to trimming and J lost 6 bases; unmatched junction nucleotides: 4. CDR3 nucleotides: TGTGCCATCAGAGGACAGGTGTCCGGGGAGCTGTTTTTT. Its translation is CAIRGQVSGELFF.

The chain carries TRBV18 and TRBJ2-5; a possible D gene is TRBD2 (6 bases). Trimming stripped 8 bases from V and 2 bases from J, with 24 bases between. Germline assignment: CDR1 KGHSH and CDR2 LQKENI. The CDR3 covers 17 residues. The chain's CDR3 is CASRRSGSSDQQETQYF. For the CDR3, the DNA is TGTGCCAGCCGACGTAGCGGTTCTAGCGACCAGCAAGAGACCCAGTACTTC.

This chain uses TRBV9 with TRBJ1-1; D remains unclear. The germline V gene encodes CDR1 SGDLS and CDR2 YYNGEE. The CDR3 consists of 13 residues. The V and J ends lost 0 bases and 6 bases respectively, with 9 bases between them. This CDR3 is CASSVVLTPEAFF. CDR3 bases: TGTGCCAGCAGCGTAGTATTGACACCTGAAGCTTTCTTT.

The rearrangement uses TRBV19 and TRBJ1-5, with no clear D. CDR1 is LNHDA and CDR2 is SQIVND in the germline V gene (reference sequence). The CDR3 extends over 17 amino acids. Trimming removed 7 bases from V and 1 base from J, with 20 bases in between. The CDR3 region is CASTPGAGRWSNQPQHF. CDR3 DNA: TGTGCCAGTACCCCCGGCGCGGGGAGATGGAGCAATCAGCCCCAGCATTTT.

The chain joins TRBV2 to TRBJ2-5; D possibly corresponds to TRBD1 (6 bases). Trimming pared 9 bases from V and 5 bases from J, leaving 19 bases between. CDR3 length equals 14 residues. The germline V gene has CDR1 SNHLY and CDR2 FYNNEI. The CDR3, as DNA: TGTGCCAGTATAACAGGGTCTGGGCGGGAGACCCAGTACTTC. This gives the protein CASITGSGRETQYF.

V gene TRBV2 combines with J gene TRBJ2-7, with 10 bases fitting TRBD1. This CDR3 is 14 amino acids long. V was pared by 8 bases and J by 7 bases, with 11 bases of the junction left unmatched. Germline lookup yields CDR1 SNHLY and CDR2 FYNNEI. The CDR3 here is CASGGDRGGEEQYV. As DNA, the CDR3 is TGTGCCAGCGGCGGGGACAGGGGAGGCGAGGAGCAGTACGTC.

This chain joins TRBV9 and TRBJ1-6, with TRBD1 identical over 11 bases. Germline-derived CDR1 and CDR2 are SGDLS and YYNGEE. The ends lost 0 bases at V and 8 bases at J; junction bases unmatched: 4. The CDR3 has 16 residues. The CDR3 nucleotides are TGTGCCAGCAGCGTAGCTATGGACAGGGGGCATTCACCCCTCCACTTT. Encoded protein: CASSVAMDRGHSPLHF.

The CDR3 coding sequence is TGCGCCAGCAGCTTGGCCTCGGTGACAGGCCCCGGGGAGCTGTTTTTT. It translates to CASSLASVTGPGELFF. V and J are TRBV5-1 and TRBJ2-2, with D tentatively TRBD1 (6 bases). V lost 0 bases to trimming and J lost 6 bases, with 15 bases between them. This CDR3 is 16 amino acids long. Germline assignment: CDR1 SGHRS and CDR2 YFSETQ.

The chain is built from TRBV7-2 and TRBJ1-1, with a possible D match to TRBD1 (5 bases). V was cut by 5 bases and J by 3 bases, with 13 bases left in between. The CDR3 runs 14 residues. CDR1 is SGHTA and CDR2 is FQGNSA in the germline V gene. The CDR3 DNA follows: TGTGCCAGCAGCCCCCAGGGCTTTGACACTGAAGCTTTCTTT. Translating gives CASSPQGFDTEAFF.

The J gene is TRBJ2-5, the V gene TRBV11-3; a weak D match, TRBD1 (5 bases). The V and J ends lost 1 base and 5 bases respectively, with 14 bases between them. CDR1 and CDR2 (germline): SGHNT, YENEEA. This CDR3 is built from 15 residues. The CDR3 sequence: CASSLGAGSGETQYF. The CDR3 nucleotides are TGTGCCAGCAGCTTAGGAGCAGGGTCTGGGGAGACCCAGTACTTC. The complete variable domain, with remaining parts taken from reference TRBV11-3 and TRBJ2-5, reads EAGVVQSPRYKIIEKKQPVAFWCNPISGHNTLYWYLQNLGQGPELLIRYENEEAVDDSQLPKDRFSAERLKGVDSTLKIQPAELGDSAVYLCASSLGAGSGETQYFGPGTRLLVL.

The V and J genes are TRBV3-1 (or the pseudogene TRBV3-2) and TRBJ2-7; 7 bases align to TRBD1. The V segment lost 4 bases and the J segment 0 bases; nucleotides outside the gene matches: 6. Germline V CDR1 and CDR2: LGHDT, YNNKEL (reference sequence). The CDR3 is made up of 15 amino acids. CDR3 coding DNA: TGTGCCAGCAGCCTTGACAGGGCGATCTCCTACGAGCAGTACTTC. This gives the protein CASSLDRAISYEQYF.

This clone was recorded a few times. The chain couples TRBV21-1 to TRBJ1-2. TRBV21-1 is noted as a pseudogene. This CDR3 is built from 15 residues. The CDR3 sequence: CASSKGSTRGYGYTF. The CDR3 DNA follows: TGTGCCAGCAGCAAAGGTTCCACACGGGGCTATGGCTACACCTTC.

The V gene is TRBV9, the J gene TRBJ2-3, with D perhaps matching TRBD1 (5 bases). Trimming pared 0 bases from V and 1 base from J, leaving 9 bases between. Looked up from germline, CDR1 is SGDLS and CDR2 is YYNGEE. The CDR3 consists of 15 residues. The CDR3 loop reads CASSVGQGGTDTQYF. The CDR3, as DNA: TGTGCCAGCAGCGTAGGGCAGGGCGGCACAGATACGCAGTATTTT.

V and J are TRBV7-9 and TRBJ2-3, with D possibly TRBD1 on 6 matching bases. V was cut by 5 bases and J by 5 bases, with 14 bases left in between. Per germline, CDR1 SEHNR and CDR2 FQNEAQ (reference sequence). The length of the CDR3 is 14 residues. Written as DNA, the CDR3 is TGTGCCAGCAGCCTCGGACAGCCGGGAGATACGCAGTATTTT. It is translated as CASSLGQPGDTQYF.

V usage is TRBV28 and J usage is TRBJ1-6; D not resolved. CDR1 and CDR2 (germline): MDHEN, SYDVKM. The CDR3 extends over 18 amino acids. Trimming shortened V by 2 bases and J by 8 bases, and 22 bases separated the two germline ends. The CDR3 nucleotides read TGTGCCAGCAGTTTACGCGGTGTTCTTCGTTCCCCGGATTCACCCCTCCACTTT. It encodes CASSLRGVLRSPDSPLHF.

CDR3 DNA: TGTGCCAGCAGCCCCCGGAGGGGTCTCTATGGCTACACCTTC. Translated, it gives CASSPRRGLYGYTF. The chain uses TRBV3-1 (or the pseudogene TRBV3-2) and TRBJ1-2, with D perhaps matching TRBD1 (5 bases). The germline CDR1 and CDR2 sequences are LGHDT and YNNKEL (reference sequence). This CDR3 has 14 amino acids. Trimming took off 4 bases at V and 4 bases at J, with 13 bases between the two ends.

This chain joins TRBV6-5 and TRBJ2-1, with D possibly TRBD2 on 6 matching bases. The V and J ends lost 8 bases and 7 bases respectively, with 21 bases between them. Per germline, CDR1 MNHEY and CDR2 SVGAGI. CDR3 length: 15 residues. CDR3 sequence (DNA): TGTGCCAGCTCCACGGACTATCGGACCAGGAATGAGCAGTTCTTC. Amino acids: CASSTDYRTRNEQFF.

The J gene is TRBJ2-5, the V gene TRBV6-5, with 7 bases lining up with TRBD2. The CDR3 length is 11 residues. The germline V gene has CDR1 MNHEY and CDR2 SVGAGI. V dropped 6 bases and J dropped 7; count of bases not matched to a gene: 2. Here the CDR3 DNA reads TGTGCCAGCAGCGCTAGCGGGACCCAGTACTTC. It translates to CASSASGTQYF.

This chain uses TRBV29-1 with TRBJ2-5; the match to TRBD2 covers 10 bases. The CDR3 length is 18 residues. J gave up 4 bases and V 2 bases, and 16 bases lay outside the gene matches. In germline, CDR1 is SQVTM, CDR2 ANQGSEA. The CDR3 spells CSVEMQGPSGSIGETQYF. The CDR3 nucleotides are TGCAGCGTTGAAATGCAGGGCCCTAGCGGGAGCATTGGAGAGACCCAGTACTTC.

The chain has TRBV28 and TRBJ1-6; TRBD1 matches 7 bases. V shed 1 base and J 6 bases; nucleotides not matched to a gene: 6. The CDR3 has 16 amino acids. Germline V gene sequence: CDR1 MDHEN, CDR2 SYDVKM. DNA of the CDR3: TGTGCCAGCAGTTTATATCCGGGACAGACTAATTCACCCCTCCACTTT. Its protein is CASSLYPGQTNSPLHF. The variable domain in full, with the rest retrieved from reference TRBV28 and TRBJ1-6, is DVKVTQSSRYLVKRTGEKVFLECVQDMDHENMFWYRQDPGLGLRLIYFSYDVKMKEKGDIPEGYSVSREKKERFSLILESASTNQTSMYLCASSLYPGQTNSPLHFGNGTRLTVT.